This is a list of T cell receptor beta chains from one sample in a study of T-cell memory formation after mild COVID-19. TCRdb re-called the 5' RACE reads with MiXCR, one entry per CDR3 protein. The sample holds roughly 610,000 distinct CDR3 sequences, 15% to 20% seen once. The sample comprised PBMCs or a T cell subset sorted from them (not recorded which). These receptor sequences come from an adult woman who had mild COVID-19 (a few samples of this study predate the infection). Cell type and time point are not known. Each CDR3 is given with its conserved first and last residue. The D gene is left open where the match is weak. Clone size is shown for a subset of rows, as once, few, many or a class of expanded clone.

D gene | J gene | V gene | clone size | CDR3 DNA | CDR3 protein
TRBD2 | TRBJ2-3 | TRBV6-5 | . | TGTGCCAGCAGTTTCGCGACTAGCGGGGGGCGCACAGATACGCAGTATTTT | CASSFATSGGRTDTQYF
. | TRBJ1-4 | TRBV7-9 | few | TGTGCCAGCAGACGCATCCCCGGTGCAACTAATGAAAAACTGTTTTTT | CASRRIPGATNEKLFF
. | TRBJ2-7 | TRBV4-1 | many | TGCGCCAGCAGCCAAGATAGGTCTTACGAGCAGTACTTC | CASSQDRSYEQYF
. | TRBJ2-2 | TRBV2 | . | TGTGCCAGCAGTGGATGGAGGGGGGAGCTGTTTTTT | CASSGWRGELFF
. | TRBJ2-3 | TRBV7-9 | . | TGTGCCAGCAGCTTAGGACCCAGGACAGATACGCAGTATTTT | CASSLGPRTDTQYF
. | TRBJ2-2 | TRBV25-1 | . | TGTGCCAGCAGTGTATCCCAGGTCGCATCCGGGGAGCTGTTTTTT | CASSVSQVASGELFF
. | TRBJ2-5 | TRBV29-1 | . | TGCAGCGTTGCGGGGCAGGGTCAAGAGACCCAGTACTTC | CSVAGQGQETQYF
. | TRBJ2-7 | TRBV11-2 | . | TGTGCCAGCAGAGGGGCAGGGAATTTCCACGAGCAGTACTTC | CASRGAGNFHEQYF
TRBD1 | TRBJ1-2 | TRBV5-1 | few | TGCGCCAGCAGCTTGGGAGGGACAGAATATGGCTACACCTTC | CASSLGGTEYGYTF
TRBD2 | TRBJ2-1 | TRBV6-5 | . | TGTGCCAGCAGCCGGATACTAGCGGAAAGCTCCTACAATGAGCAGTTCTTC | CASSRILAESSYNEQFF
TRBD1 | TRBJ2-7 | TRBV20-1 | few | TGCAGTGCTACAGAGGGGGCGCAGTACTTC | CSATEGAQYF
. | TRBJ2-3 | TRBV5-1 | few | TGCGCCAGCAGTGGTGGCCGATATGGTACAGATACGCAGTATTTT | CASSGGRYGTDTQYF
TRBD1 | TRBJ1-1 | TRBV6-1 | . | TGTGCCAGCAGCGATAACCGACAGGGTTGGAACACTGAAGCTTTCTTT | CASSDNRQGWNTEAFF
. | TRBJ1-1 | TRBV2 | few | TGTGCCAGCCTACAGGGACTGAACACTGAAGCTTTCTTT | CASLQGLNTEAFF
TRBD1 | TRBJ1-1 | TRBV7-6 | few | TGTGCCAGCAGCTTAGCAGGACAGGGATGGACTGAAGCTTTCTTT | CASSLAGQGWTEAFF
. | TRBJ2-7 | TRBV25-1 | many | TGTGCCAGCAGCGGGACGTTCTCCTACGAGCAGTACTTC | CASSGTFSYEQYF
. | TRBJ1-2 | TRBV19 | . | TGTGCCAGTAGTATAAGTTGGAGTGGCTACACCTTC | CASSISWSGYTF
. | TRBJ2-7 | TRBV7-8 | few | TGTGCCAGCAGCCACCCAACCTTATGGCGGGGCGCCGACGAGCAGTACTTC | CASSHPTLWRGADEQYF
. | TRBJ2-1 | TRBV21-1 | . | TGTGCCAGCAGCAAAGCTTTTCTATTCGGACTAGCGGGCCCGAGCTCCTACAATGAGCAGTTCTTC | CASSKAFLFGLAGPSSYNEQFF
. | TRBJ2-5 | TRBV18 | few | TGTGCCAGCTCACCAGGGAAGACCCAGTACTTC | CASSPGKTQYF
TRBD2 | TRBJ2-2 | TRBV7-9 | . | TGTGCCAGCAGCTCCAAACTAGCGGGAGGCAGGAACACCGGGGAGCTGTTTTTT | CASSSKLAGGRNTGELFF
TRBD2 | TRBJ2-7 | TRBV4-1 | . | TGCGCCAGCCGGGGACTAGCGTTCAACTACGAGCAGTACTTC | CASRGLAFNYEQYF
TRBD2 | TRBJ2-5 | TRBV6-6 | few | TGTGCCAGCAGCCCTCGCGGCCTCCCTAGCGGACGGGAGACCCAGTACTTC | CASSPRGLPSGRETQYF
TRBD2 | TRBJ2-1 | TRBV7-6 | few | TGTGCCAGCAGCCCAAATGGGGCGGGAGAGGGTCATGAGCAGTTCTTC | CASSPNGAGEGHEQFF
. | TRBJ1-2 | TRBV10-3 | . | TGTGCCATCAGTACCCCGGGGGGGAATAACTATGGCTACACCTTC | CAISTPGGNNYGYTF
. | TRBJ1-1 | TRBV12-3/TRBV12-4 | many | TGTGCCAGCAGGTTTGGGACCGCGCGAGCTTTCTTT | CASRFGTARAFF
TRBD2 | TRBJ2-5 | TRBV7-2 | few | TGTGCCAGCAGCACGGGACTAGCGACTTCGGAGACCCAGTACTTC | CASSTGLATSETQYF
. | TRBJ1-2 | TRBV29-1 | . | TGCAGCGTCGATATAGACTATGGCTACACCTTC | CSVDIDYGYTF
. | TRBJ1-2 | TRBV7-6 | few | TGTGCCAGCAGCTTAGCTCCCAGCCGGGGCTACACCTTC | CASSLAPSRGYTF
TRBD2 | TRBJ2-1 | TRBV7-6 | few | TGTGCCAGCAGCTTAGAGGCTAGCGGGACCTATGAGCAGTTCTTC | CASSLEASGTYEQFF
TRBD2 | TRBJ2-3 | TRBV20-1 | many | TGCAGTGCTAGATCTAGCGGGGGGGCGGGGAGCACAGATACGCAGTATTTT | CSARSSGGAGSTDTQYF
. | TRBJ1-2 | TRBV28 | . | TGTGCCAGCAGCAACAGGGCCCAAGGGGGCTACACCTTC | CASSNRAQGGYTF
. | TRBJ2-1 | TRBV9 | few | TGTGCCAGCAGCGTAGTGGACACGCGAGAGCAGTTCTTC | CASSVVDTREQFF
. | TRBJ1-1 | TRBV30 | . | TGTGCCTGGGGGGGCAGGCTACGGACTGAAGCTTTCTTT | CAWGGRLRTEAFF
. | TRBJ2-2 | TRBV29-1 | few | TGCAGCGCCGGTTACGTGCTGGGCGGGGAGCTGTTTTTT | CSAGYVLGGELFF
. | TRBJ1-1 | TRBV12-5 | . | TGTGCTAGTGAAACGACGGATTGGAACACTGAAGCTTTCTTT | CASETTDWNTEAFF
. | TRBJ2-7 | TRBV4-2 | few | TGTGCCAGCAGCCAAGGGTCCGTCTACGAGCAGTACTTC | CASSQGSVYEQYF
. | TRBJ1-1 | TRBV6-5 | . | TGTGCCAGCAGGTTCTTCGGGGGGGCTACGGGTGAAGCTTTCTTT | CASRFFGGATGEAFF
TRBD1 | TRBJ2-7 | TRBV6-4 | . | TGTGCCAGCAGTGACTCGTTGGACAGGGTTACCTACGAGCAGTACTTC | CASSDSLDRVTYEQYF
. | TRBJ2-2 | TRBV12-3/TRBV12-4 | few | TGTGCCAGCAGTTTAGGTGGGCTCGGCGGGGAGCTGTTTTTT | CASSLGGLGGELFF
TRBD2 | TRBJ2-5 | TRBV29-1 | . | TGCAGCGTTGACCCGGGGGGGGTCCAAGAGACCCAGTACTTC | CSVDPGGVQETQYF
. | TRBJ1-2 | TRBV12-3/TRBV12-4 | . | TGTGCCAGCAGTTCGGACAGCCTGGTGGGCTACACCTTC | CASSSDSLVGYTF
TRBD2 | TRBJ2-1 | TRBV19 | . | TGTGCCAGTAGTATTGTCTTCGGTGCCTCCGGGACTAGCGGTTTGGATGAGCAGTTCTTC | CASSIVFGASGTSGLDEQFF
TRBD1 | TRBJ1-1 | TRBV30 | . | TGTGCCTGGATATCTGGGACAGGGAGGACTGAAGCTTTCTTT | CAWISGTGRTEAFF
. | TRBJ1-3 | TRBV7-2 | . | TGTGCCAGCAGCCACAGATTTGCCGGAACCTCTGGAAACACCATATATTTT | CASSHRFAGTSGNTIYF
. | TRBJ1-2 | TRBV3-1 | . | TGTGCCAGCAGCCATCACGGGAGGACGGCTAACTATGGCTACACCTTC | CASSHHGRTANYGYTF
. | TRBJ2-7 | TRBV7-9 | many | TGTGCCAGCAGCTCCCAGATCTACGAGCAGTACTTC | CASSSQIYEQYF
. | TRBJ1-1 | TRBV5-1 | few | TGCGCCAGCAGCTTGGGGGACATGTCCGAAGCTTTCTTT | CASSLGDMSEAFF
TRBD2 | TRBJ2-5 | TRBV29-1 | . | TGCAGCGTTGAAGGTGGGGGACTAGGATCGGAGACCCAGTACTTC | CSVEGGGLGSETQYF
. | TRBJ2-1 | TRBV29-1 | few | TGCAGCGTTGTTTGGGGGTCCGTGAATGAGCAGTTCTTC | CSVVWGSVNEQFF
. | TRBJ2-7 | TRBV6-5 | few | TGTGCCAGCAGTCCGTATACAGCCCTTTCCACGCAGTACTTC | CASSPYTALSTQYF
TRBD2 | TRBJ2-3 | TRBV12-3/TRBV12-4 | . | TGTGCCAGCAGTTTTGACCCTAGCGGGATTGATACGCAGTATTTT | CASSFDPSGIDTQYF
TRBD2 | TRBJ2-3 | TRBV7-9 | few | TGTGCCAGCAGCGACCGGACTAGCGGAGGTTGGGCAGATACGCAGTATTTT | CASSDRTSGGWADTQYF
. | TRBJ2-7 | TRBV5-1 | many | TGCGCCAGCAGCCCCGAAGGGCGGGGCGAGCAGTACTTC | CASSPEGRGEQYF
TRBD1 | TRBJ1-2 | TRBV14 | . | TGTGCCAGCAGCCAAGATGAGACAGGGGCTGGCTACACCTTC | CASSQDETGAGYTF